These 25 T cell receptor beta chains originate from one sample sequenced in a study of blood T cell repertoires in COVID-19. The table came from immunoSEQ multiplex PCR; TCRdb's copy has only in-frame clones and leaves some out. Of approximately 450,000 clones listed, 80% to 90% are singletons. The sequencing input was peripheral blood. The receptors here all came from a woman aged 25 to 39 with acute or convalescent COVID-19.

The chain is built from TRBV29-1 and TRBJ2-7; 7 bases line up with TRBD1. Germline CDR1 reads SQVTM; CDR2 reads ANQGSEA. This CDR3 region has 12 residues. V lost 3 bases to trimming and J lost 5 bases; unmatched junction nucleotides: 4. CDR3 amino acids: CSVDRGFDEQYF. CDR3 coding DNA: TGCAGCGTTGACAGGGGGTTCGACGAGCAGTACTTC.

The V and J genes are TRBV21-1 and TRBJ1-1; the table's D gene call, TRBD1, was not cross checked with the DNA. TRBV21-1 is labeled a pseudogene. The CDR3 runs 19 residues. The CDR3 sequence is CASSTLHRGGRREDTEAFF. The CDR3, as DNA: TGTGCCAGCAGCACCCTTCACAGGGGGGGTCGGCGTGAGGACACTGAAGCTTTCTTT.

This chain connects TRBV9 to TRBJ2-3, with a possible D match to TRBD2 (6 bases). The CDR3 consists of 16 residues. V lost 2 bases and J 3 bases, leaving 16 bases between the germline ends. Germline V gene data show CDR1 as SGDLS and CDR2 as YYNGEE. CDR3 amino acids: CASSVGGAFSTDTQYF. The CDR3 DNA reads as TGTGCCAGCAGCGTCGGGGGAGCTTTTAGTACAGATACGCAGTATTTT.

The chain couples TRBV5-5 to TRBJ2-7; 8 bases agree with TRBD1. In germline, CDR1 is SGHKS, CDR2 YYEKEE (reference sequence). The length of the CDR3 is 14 residues. V shed 5 bases and J 1 base; nucleotides not matched to a gene: 5. CDR3 region: CASRGQVSSYEQYF. As DNA, the CDR3 is TGTGCCAGCAGGGGACAGGTCTCATCCTACGAGCAGTACTTC.

The chain joins TRBV11-2 to TRBJ2-2; 7 bases match TRBD1. After removal of 5 bases from V and 3 bases from J, the junction contained 6 bases not matched to a gene. Germline CDR1 and CDR2: SGHAT and FQNNGV. The CDR3 loop spans 15 amino acids. This chain's CDR3 is CASSARTGDTGELFF. The CDR3 nucleotides read TGTGCCAGCAGCGCCCGGACAGGAGACACCGGGGAGCTGTTTTTT.

V usage is TRBV19 and J usage is TRBJ1-1; D is ambiguous. Germline CDR1 is LNHDA and CDR2 is SQIVND (reference sequence). The V gene lost 3 bases and the J gene lost 1 base, with 9 bases spanning the gap. The CDR3 length is 14 residues. CDR3 loop: CASSMSRANTEAFF. CDR3 coding DNA: TGTGCCAGTAGTATGTCGAGAGCGAACACTGAAGCTTTCTTT. The full variable domain, completed using reference TRBV19 and TRBJ1-1, is DGGITQSPKYLFRKEGQNVTLSCEQNLNHDAMYWYRQDPGQGLRLIYYSQIVNDFQKGDIAEGYSVSREKKESFPLTVTSAQKNPTAFYLCASSMSRANTEAFFGQGTRLTVV.

This clone appeared a single time. This sequence joins TRBV29-1 and TRBJ2-7, with D perhaps matching TRBD2 (7 bases). V was trimmed by 6 bases and J by 3 bases, leaving 21 bases between them. This CDR3 comprises 15 residues. Germline values: CDR1 SQVTM, CDR2 ANQGSEA. CDR3 bases: TGCAGCGTGAGAAGAGGGGGGGATTTCATCTACGAGCAGTACTTC. It yields the protein CSVRRGGDFIYEQYF.

V is TRBV5-1 and J is TRBJ2-2; 7 bases are a match to TRBD1. J was trimmed by 1 base and V by 4 bases; bases with no gene match: 4. This CDR3 is 15 amino acids long. Germline V gene data show CDR1 as SGHRS and CDR2 as YFSETQ. The CDR3 loop reads CASSQGQENTGELFF. The CDR3, as DNA: TGCGCCAGCAGCCAAGGACAGGAGAACACCGGGGAGCTGTTTTTT.

This clone appeared once. One end of the junction varies from germline; a read error may be responsible. This sequence joins TRBV30 and TRBJ2-7, with TRBD1 as a possible D gene (6 bases). CDR3 length equals 11 residues. CDR1 is GTSNPN, CDR2 SVGIG, per germline (reference sequence). The CDR3 reads CAGTTSYGQYF. Written as DNA, the CDR3 is TGTGCCGGGACAACCTCCTACGGGCAGTACTTC.

The chain recombines TRBV30 with TRBJ2-7; D remains ambiguous. The germline CDR1 and CDR2 sequences are GTSNPN and SVGIG (reference sequence). The CDR3 runs to 12 residues. V was trimmed by 5 bases and J by 2 bases, leaving 10 bases between them. The CDR3 is CAWASSAYEQYF. CDR3 bases: TGTGCCTGGGCCAGCAGCGCCTACGAGCAGTACTTC.

Only one count was recorded for this clone. The gene calls are TRBV3-1 (or the pseudogene TRBV3-2) and TRBJ2-1; D possibly corresponds to TRBD2 (7 bases). The CDR3 runs to 17 residues. Germline V gene lookup returns CDR1 LGHDT and CDR2 YNNKEL (reference sequence). V was shortened by 3 bases and J by 6 bases, with 21 bases between the two germline ends. For the CDR3, the DNA is TGTGCCAGCAGCCACTTACAGTGGGGGGGCCGCCTCAATGAGCAGTTCTTC. Translating it yields CASSHLQWGGRLNEQFF.

The chain links TRBV30 to TRBJ1-6, with D unresolved. The CDR3 has 15 amino acids. Germline assignment: CDR1 GTSNPN and CDR2 SVGIG (reference sequence). V lost 0 bases and J 6 bases, leaving 12 bases between the germline ends. The CDR3 reads CAWSVLIKSNSPLHF. Written as DNA, the CDR3 is TGTGCCTGGAGTGTACTCATAAAAAGTAATTCACCCCTCCACTTT.

The J gene is TRBJ2-7, the V gene TRBV30, with no clear D. CDR1 is GTSNPN, CDR2 SVGIG, per germline (reference sequence). The CDR3 has 15 residues. V was shortened by 4 bases and J by 0 bases, with 16 bases between the two germline ends. CDR3 coding DNA: TGTGCCTGGAACTCAGGATCGTTGGTCTCCTACGAGCAGTACTTC. Translation: CAWNSGSLVSYEQYF.

This rearrangement joins TRBV4-2 to TRBJ1-2; the match to TRBD1 covers 8 bases. CDR1 is LGHNA and CDR2 is YNFKEQ in the germline V gene. With 0 bases clipped from V and 4 bases from J, the junction kept 4 bases outside the gene matches. The CDR3 runs 15 residues. In nucleotides, the CDR3 is TGTGCCAGCAGCCAAGACAGGGGGCAAAGCTATGGCTACACCTTC. Amino acids: CASSQDRGQSYGYTF.

The V gene is TRBV3-1 (or the pseudogene TRBV3-2), the J gene TRBJ1-6; possibly TRBD1 for D (6 bases). V was clipped by 3 bases and J by 7 bases, with 13 bases between them. CDR1 is LGHDT and CDR2 is YNNKEL in the germline V gene (reference sequence). This CDR3 contains 15 residues. The DNA for the CDR3 is TGTGCCAGCAGCCAGGGGGGGGCGAGGAATTCACCCCTCCACTTT. Encoded protein: CASSQGGARNSPLHF.

With regard to this clone: The same CDR3 arises from other DNA sequences in this sample as well. The chain employs TRBV27 and TRBJ1-2; D gene ambiguous. V lost 3 bases and J 0 bases, leaving 5 bases between the germline ends. This CDR3 comprises 13 residues. Per germline, CDR1 MNHEY and CDR2 SMNVEV (reference sequence). Here the CDR3 DNA reads TGTGCCAGCAGTTTCCGGGCTAACTATGGCTACACCTTC. It specifies CASSFRANYGYTF.

This chain connects TRBV27 to TRBJ2-3; 8 nucleotides agree with TRBD1. With 6 bases clipped from V and 4 bases from J, the junction kept 9 bases outside the gene matches. CDR3 length equals 15 residues. Germline V gives CDR1 MNHEY, CDR2 SMNVEV (reference sequence). The CDR3 loop is CASRRADRDPDTQYF. CDR3 bases: TGTGCCAGCAGGAGGGCGGACAGGGATCCAGATACGCAGTATTTT.

The rearrangement links TRBV30 to TRBJ2-3; 7 bases match TRBD2. Germline CDR1 and CDR2: GTSNPN and SVGIG (reference sequence). After removal of 2 bases from V and 4 bases from J, the junction contained 12 bases not matched to a gene. The CDR3 has 16 residues. CDR3 in DNA: TGTGCCTGGAGTCCATGGTTCTCGGGGAGGGCAGATACGCAGTATTTT. This codes for CAWSPWFSGRADTQYF.

The CDR3 reads CASSLSGVHEQYF. The CDR3 DNA reads as TGTGCCAGCAGTTTGTCGGGAGTTCACGAGCAGTACTTC. The chain is built from TRBV28 and TRBJ2-7, with D possibly matching TRBD2 (6 bases). Germline values: CDR1 MDHEN, CDR2 SYDVKM. The CDR3 length is 13 residues. The V end lost 3 bases, the J end lost 5 bases, and 11 bases lay between the germline ends. The complete variable domain, with remaining parts taken from reference TRBV28 and TRBJ2-7, reads DVKVTQSSRYLVKRTGEKVFLECVQDMDHENMFWYRQDPGLGLRLIYFSYDVKMKEKGDIPEGYSVSREKKERFSLILESASTNQTSMYLCASSLSGVHEQYFGPGTRLTVT.

The chain employs TRBV6-1 and TRBJ2-7; D call uncertain. Germline V CDR1 and CDR2: MNHNS, SASEGT. Trimming left V 3 bases short and J 5 bases short, with 8 bases between. The CDR3 runs to 12 residues. The DNA for the CDR3 is TGTGCCAGCAGTGAGTCAGTAAACGAGCAGTACTTC. This translates into CASSESVNEQYF.

The chain has TRBV4-1 and TRBJ1-2, with D possibly TRBD1 on 6 matching bases. Trimming removed 0 bases from V and 7 bases from J, with 15 bases in between. The length of the CDR3 is 15 residues. CDR1 is MGHRA and CDR2 is YSYEKL in the germline V gene. The CDR3 protein is CASSQDRGRGSGYTF. The CDR3 DNA reads TGCGCCAGCAGCCAAGATCGGGGCAGGGGATCTGGCTACACCTTC.

This chain connects TRBV6-5 to TRBJ2-7, with D unclear. Germline V gene sequence: CDR1 MNHEY, CDR2 SVGAGI. Trimming left V 9 bases short and J 3 bases short, with 21 bases between. The CDR3 has 15 residues. CDR3 region: CARPQFDPRNYEQYF. In DNA, the CDR3 is TGTGCCAGACCCCAATTTGATCCCAGGAACTACGAGCAGTACTTC.

This clone was recorded a few times. Germline is not matched at one junction end, which may reflect a read error. V gene TRBV5-1 combines with J gene TRBJ1-1; no reliable D call. This CDR3 region has 12 residues. Germline V gene data show CDR1 as SGHRS and CDR2 as YFSETQ. The DNA for the CDR3 is TGCGCCAGCAGCTTGGATACCACTGGAGCTTTCTTT. It yields the protein CASSLDTTGAFF. The variable domain in full, with the rest retrieved from reference TRBV5-1 and TRBJ1-1, is KAGVTQTPRYLIKTRGQQVTLSCSPISGHRSVSWYQQTPGQGLQFLFEYFSETQRNKGNFPGRFSGRQFSNSRSEMNVSTLELGDSALYLCASSLDTTGAFFGQGTRLTVV.

The chain employs TRBV19 and TRBJ2-5; 12 nucleotides align to TRBD2. CDR3 size: 16 residues. Germline loops: CDR1 LNHDA, CDR2 SQIVND (reference sequence). With V trimmed by 3 bases and J by 0 bases, 2 bases remained unmatched. The chain's CDR3 is CASSIGLAGYQETQYF. CDR3 nucleotide sequence: TGTGCCAGTAGTATCGGACTAGCGGGGTACCAAGAGACCCAGTACTTC.

V is TRBV9 and J is TRBJ2-1; 8 nucleotides line up with TRBD2. V lost 3 bases, J lost 7 bases, and 9 bases stayed unmatched. Germline loops: CDR1 SGDLS, CDR2 YYNGEE. The CDR3 has 15 amino acids. Here the CDR3 DNA reads TGTGCCAGCAGCGCCGACGGGACTAGATGGAATGAGCAGTTCTTC. Translated: CASSADGTRWNEQFF. The variable domain in full, with the rest retrieved from reference TRBV9 and TRBJ2-1, is DSGVTQTPKHLITATGQRVTLRCSPRSGDLSVYWYQQSLDQGLQFLIQYYNGEERAKGNILERFSAQQFPDLHSELNLSSLELGDSALYFCASSADGTRWNEQFFGPGTRLTVL.